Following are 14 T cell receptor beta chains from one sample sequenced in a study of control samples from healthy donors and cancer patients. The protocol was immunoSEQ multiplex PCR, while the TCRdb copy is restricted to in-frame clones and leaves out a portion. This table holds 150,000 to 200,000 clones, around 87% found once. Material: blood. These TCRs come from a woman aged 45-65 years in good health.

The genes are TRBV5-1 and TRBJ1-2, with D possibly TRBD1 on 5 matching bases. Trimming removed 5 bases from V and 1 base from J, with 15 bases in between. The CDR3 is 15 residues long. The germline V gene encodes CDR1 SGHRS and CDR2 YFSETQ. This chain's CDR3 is CASRRTADSNYGYTF. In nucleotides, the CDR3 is TGCGCCAGCAGACGTACTGCCGACAGTAACTATGGCTACACCTTC.

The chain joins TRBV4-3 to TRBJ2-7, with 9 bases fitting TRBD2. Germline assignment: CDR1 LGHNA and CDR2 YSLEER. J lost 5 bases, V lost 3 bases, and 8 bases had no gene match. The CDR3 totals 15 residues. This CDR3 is CASSQIRAGGNEQYF. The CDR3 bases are TGCGCCAGCAGCCAGATAAGAGCGGGAGGAAACGAGCAGTACTTC.

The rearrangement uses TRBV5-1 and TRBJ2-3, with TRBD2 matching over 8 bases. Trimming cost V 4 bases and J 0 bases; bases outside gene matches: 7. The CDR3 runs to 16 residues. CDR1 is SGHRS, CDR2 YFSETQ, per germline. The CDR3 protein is CASSPGLATSTDTQYF. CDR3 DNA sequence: TGCGCCAGCAGCCCAGGACTAGCCACTAGCACAGATACGCAGTATTTT.

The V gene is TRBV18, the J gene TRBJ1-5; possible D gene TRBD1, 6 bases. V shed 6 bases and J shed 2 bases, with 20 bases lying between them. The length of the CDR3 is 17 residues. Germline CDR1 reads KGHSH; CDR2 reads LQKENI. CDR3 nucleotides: TGTGCCAGCTCGCGGCCGGCCAGGGCAGGGGGCAATCAGCCCCAGCATTTT. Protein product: CASSRPARAGGNQPQHF.

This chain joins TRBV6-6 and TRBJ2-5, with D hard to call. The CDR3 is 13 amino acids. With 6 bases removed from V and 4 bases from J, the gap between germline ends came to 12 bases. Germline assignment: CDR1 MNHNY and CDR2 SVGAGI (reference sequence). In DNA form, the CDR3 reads TGTGCCAGCAGCCAGCAGGACCTAGAGACCCAGTACTTC. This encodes CASSQQDLETQYF.

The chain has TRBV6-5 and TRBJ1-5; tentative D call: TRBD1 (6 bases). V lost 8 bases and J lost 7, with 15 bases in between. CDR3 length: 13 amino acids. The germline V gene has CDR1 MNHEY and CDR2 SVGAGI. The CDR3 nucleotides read TGTGCCAGCCGAGGGGGTGAAGGACAGCCCCAGCATTTT. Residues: CASRGGEGQPQHF.

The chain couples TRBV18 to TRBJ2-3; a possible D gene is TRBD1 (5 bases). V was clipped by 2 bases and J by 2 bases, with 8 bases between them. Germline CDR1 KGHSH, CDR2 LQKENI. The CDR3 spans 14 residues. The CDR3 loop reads CASSPMDNTDTQYF. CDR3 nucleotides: TGTGCCAGCTCACCAATGGACAACACAGATACGCAGTATTTT.

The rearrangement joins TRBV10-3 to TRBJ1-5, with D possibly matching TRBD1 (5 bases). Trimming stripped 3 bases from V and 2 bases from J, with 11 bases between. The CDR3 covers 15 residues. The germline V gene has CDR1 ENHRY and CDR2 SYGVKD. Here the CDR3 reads CAISDQGLGNQPQHF. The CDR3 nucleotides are TGTGCCATCAGTGACCAGGGTCTCGGCAATCAGCCCCAGCATTTT.

The CDR3 sequence: CATSDRPVRPDEQYF. Written as DNA, the CDR3 is TGTGCCACCAGTGACAGGCCAGTAAGACCCGACGAGCAGTACTTC. This rearrangement joins TRBV24-1 to TRBJ2-7; D unresolved. V was shortened by 4 bases and J by 5 bases, with 17 bases between the two germline ends. The CDR3 length is 15 residues. The germline CDR1 and CDR2 sequences are KGHDR and SFDVKD.

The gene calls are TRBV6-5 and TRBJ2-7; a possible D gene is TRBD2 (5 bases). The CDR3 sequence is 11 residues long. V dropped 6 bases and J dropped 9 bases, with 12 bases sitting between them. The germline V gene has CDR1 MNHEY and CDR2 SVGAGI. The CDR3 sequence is CASSRTWGQYF. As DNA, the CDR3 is TGTGCCAGCAGCCGGACTTGGGGGCAGTACTTC.

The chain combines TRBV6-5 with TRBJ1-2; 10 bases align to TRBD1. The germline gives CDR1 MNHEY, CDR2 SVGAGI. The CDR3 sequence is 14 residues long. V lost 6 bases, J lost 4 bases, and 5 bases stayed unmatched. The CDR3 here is CASRRWTGGYGYTF. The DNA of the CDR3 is TGTGCCAGCAGACGATGGACAGGGGGCTATGGCTACACCTTC.

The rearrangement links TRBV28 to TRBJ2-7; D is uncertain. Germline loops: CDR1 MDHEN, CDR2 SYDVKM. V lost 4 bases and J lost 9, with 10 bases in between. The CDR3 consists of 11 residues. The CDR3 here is CASSSAVGQYF. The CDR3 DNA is TGTGCCAGCAGTTCAGCCGTAGGGCAGTACTTC.

CDR3 coding DNA: TGTGCCAGCAGCCTTTCGGGACTAGCGGGCTACAATGAGCAGTTCTTC. Translation: CASSLSGLAGYNEQFF. The chain couples TRBV7-6 to TRBJ2-1; 12 bases fit TRBD2. The junction had 5 bases not matched to a gene; V was cut back by 5 bases and J by 3 bases. CDR1 and CDR2 (germline): SGHVS, FNYEAQ. This CDR3 comprises 16 residues. Drawing the rest from reference TRBV7-6 and TRBJ2-1, the complete variable domain is GAGVSQSPRYKVTKRGQDVALRCDPISGHVSLYWYRQALGQGPEFLTYFNYEAQQDKSGLPNDRFSAERPEGSISTLTIQRTEQRDSAMYRCASSLSGLAGYNEQFFGPGTRLTVL.

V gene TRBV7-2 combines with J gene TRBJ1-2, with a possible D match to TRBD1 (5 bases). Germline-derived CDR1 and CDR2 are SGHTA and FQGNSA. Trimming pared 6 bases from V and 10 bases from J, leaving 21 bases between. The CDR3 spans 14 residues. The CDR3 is CASRSPSAGPLYTF. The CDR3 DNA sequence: TGTGCCAGCAGGTCGCCCTCCGCAGGGCCCCTCTACACCTTC.